A single sample is the source of the 2 T cell receptor beta chains below, sequenced in a study of Tregs in tolerant kidney transplant recipients. Related graft donors supplied nonmyeloablative bone marrow transplants, and mixed chimerism was transient. Using immunoSEQ multiplex PCR, the repertoire was profiled, and TCRdb retains in-frame clones only, with some absent. The sample's table shows tens of thousands of clones. Sequences were derived from CD4+ T cells from blood (PBMCs), sampled 24 months after the transplant. The receptors shown here come from a human patient who received a combined kidney and bone marrow transplant. Part of the T cells may come from the graft donor.

CDR3 amino acids: CASSFTGSVEQYF. The sequenced CDR3 bases are TGCGCCAGCAGCTTCACGGGGTCGGTCGAG. The chain recombines TRBV5-1 with TRBJ2-7; weak D call: TRBD2 (5 bases). The read is 3 residues too short to cover the CDR3 end, so that end is filled in from the germline J gene. Germline lookup yields CDR1 SGHRS and CDR2 YFSETQ. Trimming removed 2 bases from V and 6 bases from J, with 12 bases in between. The CDR3 sequence is 13 residues long.

Turning to this clone: The CDR3 end lies 3 residues beyond the end of the read and is filled in from the germline J gene. The chain uses TRBV7-2 and TRBJ2-7; 10 bases map to TRBD1. CDR3 length: 16 residues. J was trimmed by 2 bases and V by 0 bases; bases with no gene match: 4. Germline V gene data show CDR1 as SGHTA and CDR2 as FQGNSA. The DNA read from the CDR3 is TGTGCCAGCAGCTTAGCCGCCGGGACAGGGGCCTACGAG. Translated, it gives CASSLAAGTGAYE. The entire CDR3 sequence reads CASSLAAGTGAYEQYF. The variable domain in full, with the rest retrieved from reference TRBV7-2 and TRBJ2-7, is GAGVSQSPSNKVTEKGKDVELRCDPISGHTALYWYRQSLGQGLEFLIYFQGNSAPDKSGLPSDRFSAERTGGSVSTLTIQRTQQEDSAVYLCASSLAAGTGAYEQYFGPGTRLTVT.